This entry features one TCR beta chain sequence. In the same sample, other DNA sequences code for this CDR3. J lost 1 base, V lost 0 bases, and 1 base had no gene match. This CDR3 has 15 amino acids. Germline V gives CDR1 SGHRS, CDR2 YFSETQ. These data belong to a study of blood T cell repertoires in COVID-19. The method was immunoSEQ multiplex PCR; TCRdb's version includes in-frame clones alone and lacks a portion of them. The sample includes 180,000 or so clones, about 90% seen only once; the top ten take about 0.66%. The sequence was collected from a man aged 50-60 years with acute or convalescent COVID-19. This sequence joins TRBV5-1 and TRBJ2-1; 7 nucleotides align to TRBD1. Input material: peripheral blood. This CDR3 is CASSLGGQSYNEQFF. In DNA, the CDR3 is TGCGCCAGCAGCTTGGGGGGACAGTCCTACAATGAGCAGTTCTTC.